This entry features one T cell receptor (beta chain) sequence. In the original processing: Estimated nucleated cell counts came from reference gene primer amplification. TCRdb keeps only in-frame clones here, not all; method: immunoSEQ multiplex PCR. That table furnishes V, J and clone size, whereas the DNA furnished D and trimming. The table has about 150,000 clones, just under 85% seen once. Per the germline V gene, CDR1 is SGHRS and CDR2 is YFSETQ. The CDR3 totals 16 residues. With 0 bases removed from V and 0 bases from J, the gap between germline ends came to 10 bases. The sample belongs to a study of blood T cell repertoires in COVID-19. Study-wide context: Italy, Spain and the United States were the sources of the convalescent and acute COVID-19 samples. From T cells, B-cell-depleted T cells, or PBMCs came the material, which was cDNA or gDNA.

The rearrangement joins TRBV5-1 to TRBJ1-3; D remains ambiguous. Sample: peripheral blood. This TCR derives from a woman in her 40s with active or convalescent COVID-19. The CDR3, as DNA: TGCGCCAGCAGCTTGGGACACCCGAGCTCTGGAAACACCATATATTTT. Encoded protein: CASSLGHPSSGNTIYF.